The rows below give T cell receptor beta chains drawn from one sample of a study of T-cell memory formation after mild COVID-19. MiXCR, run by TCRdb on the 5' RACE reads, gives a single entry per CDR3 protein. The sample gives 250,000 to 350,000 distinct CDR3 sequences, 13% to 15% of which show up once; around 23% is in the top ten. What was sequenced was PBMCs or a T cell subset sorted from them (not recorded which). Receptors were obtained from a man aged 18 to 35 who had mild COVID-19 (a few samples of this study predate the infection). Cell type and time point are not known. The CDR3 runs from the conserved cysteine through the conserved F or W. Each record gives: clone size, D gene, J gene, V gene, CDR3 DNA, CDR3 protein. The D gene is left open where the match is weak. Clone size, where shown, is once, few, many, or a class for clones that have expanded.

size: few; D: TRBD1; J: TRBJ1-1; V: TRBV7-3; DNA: TGTGCCAGCAGCCTTGACAGGGAAACTGAAGCTTTCTTT; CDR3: CASSLDRETEAFF
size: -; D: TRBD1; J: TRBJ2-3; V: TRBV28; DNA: TGTGCCAGCAGTCCCTCGACAGGGGCAGATACGCAGTATTTT; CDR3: CASSPSTGADTQYF
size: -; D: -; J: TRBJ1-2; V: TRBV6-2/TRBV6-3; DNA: TGTGCCAGCAGTCCGGGAGGGGCCTATGGCTACACCTTC; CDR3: CASSPGGAYGYTF
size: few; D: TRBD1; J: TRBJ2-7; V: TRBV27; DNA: TGTGCCAGCACCCTTAGAGGGGGCAGGGGCTACGAGCAGTACTTC; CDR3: CASTLRGGRGYEQYF
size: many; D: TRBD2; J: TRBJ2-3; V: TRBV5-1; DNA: TGCGCCAGCAGCTTCCTAGCGGGGGGGCCTATCGGCCCAGATACGCAGTATTTT; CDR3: CASSFLAGGPIGPDTQYF
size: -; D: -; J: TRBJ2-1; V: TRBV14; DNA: TGTGCCAGCAGGTCAACCGGGCAGGGTGAGCAGTTCTTC; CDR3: CASRSTGQGEQFF
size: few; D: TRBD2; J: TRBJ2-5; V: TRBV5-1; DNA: TGCGCCAGCAACCGACTAGCGGGGAAAGAGACCCAGTACTTC; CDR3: CASNRLAGKETQYF
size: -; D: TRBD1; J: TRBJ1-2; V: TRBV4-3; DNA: TGCGCCAGCAGCCAGGTGGGACAGGAGGACTATGGCTACACCTTC; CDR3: CASSQVGQEDYGYTF
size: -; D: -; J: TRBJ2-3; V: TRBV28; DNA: TGTGCCAGCAGAGGACCCGCGGATACGCAGTATTTT; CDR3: CASRGPADTQYF
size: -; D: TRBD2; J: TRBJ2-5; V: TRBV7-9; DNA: TGTGCCAGCAGCCCCCCGACTAGCGGGGGGGCGCAGACCCAGTACTTC; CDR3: CASSPPTSGGAQTQYF
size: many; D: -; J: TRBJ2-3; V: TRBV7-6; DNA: TGTGCCAGCAGCTTTACAGGCACAGATACGCAGTATTTT; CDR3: CASSFTGTDTQYF
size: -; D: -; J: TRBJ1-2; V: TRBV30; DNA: TGTGCCTGGAGTGCCACCCCGGGGGGGGGAGGCTACACCTTC; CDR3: CAWSATPGGGGYTF
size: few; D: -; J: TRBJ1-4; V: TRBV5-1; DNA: TGCGCCAGCAGCTTGTATCAGACAAATGAAAAACTGTTTTTT; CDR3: CASSLYQTNEKLFF
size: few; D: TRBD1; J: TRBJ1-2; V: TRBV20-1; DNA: TGCAGTGCTAGAGGCCGGACAGGGGGAAACTATGGCTACACCTTC; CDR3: CSARGRTGGNYGYTF
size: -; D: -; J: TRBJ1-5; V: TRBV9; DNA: TGTGCCAGCAGCGCCCAGGGGTATCAGCCCCAGCATTTT; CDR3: CASSAQGYQPQHF
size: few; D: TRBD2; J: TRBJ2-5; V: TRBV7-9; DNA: TGTGCCAGCAGGGGACTAGCGGCCAGCGAGACCCAGTACTTC; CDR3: CASRGLAASETQYF
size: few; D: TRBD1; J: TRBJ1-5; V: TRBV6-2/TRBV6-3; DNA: TGTGCCAGCAGTTCACAGGGGTATCAGCCCCAGCATTTT; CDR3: CASSSQGYQPQHF
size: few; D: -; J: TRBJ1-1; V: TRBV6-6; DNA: TGTGCCAGCAGTTACGTGACAGCGAACACTGAAGCTTTCTTT; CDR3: CASSYVTANTEAFF
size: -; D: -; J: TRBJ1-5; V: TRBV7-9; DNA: TGTGCCAGCAGCCGTACAGGTTTGGAAGGCAATCAGCCCCAGCATTTT; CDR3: CASSRTGLEGNQPQHF
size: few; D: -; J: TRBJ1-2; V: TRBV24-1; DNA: TGTGCCACCAGTGAGGGACGGAACTATGGCTACACCTTC; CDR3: CATSEGRNYGYTF
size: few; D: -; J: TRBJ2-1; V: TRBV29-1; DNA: TGCAGCGTTGATCGTGGCGATGAGCAGTTCTTC; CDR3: CSVDRGDEQFF
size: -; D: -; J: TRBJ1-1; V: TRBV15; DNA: TGTGCCACCAGCATGGACAGTCGGGGCACTGAAGCTTTCTTT; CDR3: CATSMDSRGTEAFF
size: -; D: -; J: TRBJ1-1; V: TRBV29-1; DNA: TGCAGCGTGACTGGGTCTTCGGCGCGTGGCACTGAAGCTTTCTTT; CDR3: CSVTGSSARGTEAFF
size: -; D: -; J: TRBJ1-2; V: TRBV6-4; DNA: TGTGCCAGCAGTCAAGACGGTACGTCCGTCTGGGGCTACACCTTC; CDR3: CASSQDGTSVWGYTF
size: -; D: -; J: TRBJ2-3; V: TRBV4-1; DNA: TGCGCCAGCAGCCAAGAGAAGCGCACAGATACGCAGTATTTT; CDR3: CASSQEKRTDTQYF
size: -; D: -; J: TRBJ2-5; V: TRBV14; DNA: TGTGCCAGCAGCCAAGGAAGCGGGTGGCGCCCGAGGGAGACCCAGTACTTC; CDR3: CASSQGSGWRPRETQYF
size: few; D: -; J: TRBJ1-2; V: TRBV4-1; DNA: TGCGCCAGCAGCCAAGCTGACGGTCACTATGGCTACACCTTC; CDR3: CASSQADGHYGYTF
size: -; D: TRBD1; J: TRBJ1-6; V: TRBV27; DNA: TGTGCCAGCAGCCTTGACAGGGAGAAGCTCCACTTT; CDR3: CASSLDREKLHF
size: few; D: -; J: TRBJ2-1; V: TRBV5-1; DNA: TGCGCCAGCAGCGAAAATCCGGTGGGGGCCTACAATGAGCAGTTCTTC; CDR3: CASSENPVGAYNEQFF
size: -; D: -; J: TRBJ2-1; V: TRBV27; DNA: TGTGCCAGCGGGTGGCAGGGGTGGAATGAGCAGTTCTTC; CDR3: CASGWQGWNEQFF
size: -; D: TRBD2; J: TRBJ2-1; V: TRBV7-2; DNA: TGTGCCAGCAGCTGGGGACTAGCGGGGGGGTCTGAGCAGTTCTTC; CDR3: CASSWGLAGGSEQFF
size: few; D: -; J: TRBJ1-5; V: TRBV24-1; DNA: TGTGCCACCAGTGATTTTAGCAGGGCCAGGCAGCCCCAGCATTTT; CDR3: CATSDFSRARQPQHF
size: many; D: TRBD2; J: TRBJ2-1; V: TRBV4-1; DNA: TGCGCCAGCAGCCCGGGACTAGCGGCCTACAATGAGCAGTTCTTC; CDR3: CASSPGLAAYNEQFF
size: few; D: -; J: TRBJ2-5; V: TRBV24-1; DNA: TGTGCCACCAGTGAAACTCGGTGGGGAGAGACCCAGTACTTC; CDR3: CATSETRWGETQYF
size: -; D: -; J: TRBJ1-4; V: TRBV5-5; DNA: TGTGCCAGCAGCTTGGTCGAAAAACTGTTTTTT; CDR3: CASSLVEKLFF
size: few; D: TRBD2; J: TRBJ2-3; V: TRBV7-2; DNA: TGTGCCAGCAGCACCCCTCTAGCGGGGCGCACAGATACGCAGTATTTT; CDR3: CASSTPLAGRTDTQYF
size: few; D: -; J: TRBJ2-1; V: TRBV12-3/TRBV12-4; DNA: TGTGCCAGCAGTCCGCCCCCCTTCGGCAATGAGCAGTTCTTC; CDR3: CASSPPPFGNEQFF
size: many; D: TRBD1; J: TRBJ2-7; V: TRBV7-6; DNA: TGTGCCAGCAGTCCCAGCAGGGGGATCTTCCACGAGCAGTACTTC; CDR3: CASSPSRGIFHEQYF
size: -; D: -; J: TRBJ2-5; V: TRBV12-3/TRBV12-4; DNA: TGTGCCAGCCGGGCCGGGGTCCAAGAGACCCAGTACTTC; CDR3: CASRAGVQETQYF
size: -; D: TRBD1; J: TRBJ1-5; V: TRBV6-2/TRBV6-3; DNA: TGTGCCAGCAGTTGGGACAGAAGCTCTAGCAATCAGCCCCAGCATTTT; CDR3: CASSWDRSSSNQPQHF
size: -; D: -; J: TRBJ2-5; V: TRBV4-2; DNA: TGTGCCAGCAGCCAAGATTCCCTCAAGTACTTC; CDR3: CASSQDSLKYF
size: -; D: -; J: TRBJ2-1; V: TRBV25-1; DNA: TGTGCCAGCAGTGACAACCGGTATGAGCAGTTCTTC; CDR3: CASSDNRYEQFF
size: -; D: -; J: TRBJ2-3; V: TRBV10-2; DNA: TGCGCCAGCAGGCCTCCTAGCACAGATACGCAGTATTTT; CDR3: CASRPPSTDTQYF
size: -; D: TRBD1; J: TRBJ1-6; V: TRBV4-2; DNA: TGTGCCAGCAGCCAAGAGGAGGGGGCAGTCGACGATTTATGGGGCTCACCCCTCCACTTT; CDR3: CASSQEEGAVDDLWGSPLHF
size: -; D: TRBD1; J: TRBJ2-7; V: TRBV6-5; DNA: TGTGCCAGCAGATACTCCGGGACAGGGTACTACGAGCAGTACTTC; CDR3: CASRYSGTGYYEQYF
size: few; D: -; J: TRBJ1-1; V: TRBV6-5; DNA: TGTGCCAGCAGTTACACCCCGGGGGGCACTGAAGCTTTCTTT; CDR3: CASSYTPGGTEAFF
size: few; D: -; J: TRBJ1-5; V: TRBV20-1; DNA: TGCAGTGCTAGAGAGGACATCGGCAATCAGCCCCAGCATTTT; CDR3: CSAREDIGNQPQHF
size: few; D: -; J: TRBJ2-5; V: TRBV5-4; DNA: TGTGCCAGCAGCTTGGAATTCCAAGAGACCCAGTACTTC; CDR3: CASSLEFQETQYF
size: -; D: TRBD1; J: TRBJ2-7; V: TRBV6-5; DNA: TGTGCCAGCAGCCGACAGGGAGAAAACCCCTACGAGCAGTACTTC; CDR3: CASSRQGENPYEQYF
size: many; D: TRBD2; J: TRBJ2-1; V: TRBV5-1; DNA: TGCGCCAGCAGCTCCCCCGGGACTAGCGGGTTCAATGAGCAGTTCTTC; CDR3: CASSSPGTSGFNEQFF
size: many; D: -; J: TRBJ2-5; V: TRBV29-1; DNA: TGCAGCGTTGCCCCCTCTGCGAGGGAGACCCAGTACTTC; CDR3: CSVAPSARETQYF
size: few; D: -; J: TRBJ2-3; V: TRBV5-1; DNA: TGCGCCAGCAGCCCGGACCAGTATACGCAGTATTTT; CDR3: CASSPDQYTQYF
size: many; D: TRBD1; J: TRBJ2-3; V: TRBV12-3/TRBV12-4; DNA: TGTGCCAGCAGCCGACAGGGGTACGGGGCAGATACGCAGTATTTT; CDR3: CASSRQGYGADTQYF
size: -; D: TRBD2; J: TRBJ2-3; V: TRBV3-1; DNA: TGTGCCAGCAGCCCCCCTCCTGGGACTAGCGTGGCAGATACGCAGTATTTT; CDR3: CASSPPPGTSVADTQYF
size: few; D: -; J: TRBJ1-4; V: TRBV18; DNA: TGTGCCAGCTCACCACTGGCAAGTGCAACTAATGAAAAACTGTTTTTT; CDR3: CASSPLASATNEKLFF